This T cell receptor beta chain was sequenced during a study of blood T cell repertoires in COVID-19. Study information: The study drew acute and convalescent COVID-19 samples from the United States, Italy and Spain.

Clones were read by immunoSEQ multiplex PCR, and TCRdb kept only the in-frame ones, dropping some. Among roughly 60,000 clones listed, about nine tenths were seen once. The V gene end was trimmed by 2 bases and the J gene end by 7 bases; junction bases not matched to a gene: 6. Germline CDR1 is SGHNT and CDR2 is YYREEE (reference sequence). CDR3 size: 15 residues. The sequence derives from a human donor with acute or convalescent COVID-19. The donor label of this sample is uncertain. The J gene is TRBJ2-2, the V gene TRBV5-4; 9 nucleotides line up with TRBD1. The material sequenced was peripheral blood. The CDR3 protein is CASSFRDRVHGELFF. The CDR3 nucleotides read TGTGCCAGCAGCTTCCGGGACAGGGTGCACGGGGAGCTGTTTTTT.